The 22 T cell receptor beta chains below were found in one sample sequenced in a study of monozygotic twins with inflammatory bowel disease. TCRdb reanalyzed the 5' RACE reads, giving one entry per CDR3 protein sequence and no DNA. The sample's table shows 150,000 to 200,000 distinct CDR3 sequences. The sequencing sample was made of blood. The source is a human donor with ulcerative colitis or Crohn's disease, or a healthy co-twin of an affected twin (not recorded which).

The CDR3 sequence: CASQTATNEKLFF. This sequence joins TRBV27 and TRBJ1-4. The length of the CDR3 is 13 residues. CDR1 and CDR2 (germline): MNHEY, SMNVEV (reference sequence).

The rearrangement uses TRBV3-1 and TRBJ2-2. CDR1 LGHDT and CDR2 YNNKEL come from the germline V gene (reference sequence). The CDR3 length is 12 residues. The CDR3 region is CASIGNTGELFF.

This chain joins TRBV6-1 and TRBJ2-3; checking the TCRdb D call of TRBD1 is not possible without DNA. This CDR3 is built from 15 residues. Germline V gene lookup returns CDR1 MNHNS and CDR2 SASEGT. The CDR3 reads CASRTPGLGTDTQYF.

The genes are TRBV6-1 and TRBJ1-3. The CDR3 is made up of 16 amino acids. Germline V gene lookup returns CDR1 MNHNS and CDR2 SASEGT. CDR3 amino acids: CASRAGRQLSGNTIYF.

This chain uses TRBV20-1 with TRBJ1-5. Germline assignment: CDR1 DFQATT and CDR2 SNEGSKA (reference sequence). CDR3 length: 15 amino acids. The CDR3 sequence: CSAPRGTGGNQPQHF.

The J gene is TRBJ1-5, the V gene TRBV7-6. CDR3 length: 13 amino acids. Germline lookup yields CDR1 SGHVS and CDR2 FNYEAQ. CDR3: CASGVNSNQPQHF.

V and J are TRBV11-2 and TRBJ2-3; TCRdb returns TRBD2, unconfirmable since there is no DNA. The CDR3 covers 18 residues. Germline-derived CDR1 and CDR2 are SGHAT and FQNNGV. Here the CDR3 reads CASSYGRVLSGREDTQYF.

The chain has TRBV28 and TRBJ2-7; the TCRdb D gene call, TRBD2, has no DNA to confirm it. The CDR3 totals 16 residues. Germline V gene sequence: CDR1 MDHEN, CDR2 SYDVKM. CDR3 in amino acids: CASSLGRAGGSYEQYF.

The J gene is TRBJ1-4, the V gene TRBV27. Per the germline V gene, CDR1 is MNHEY and CDR2 is SMNVEV (reference sequence). This CDR3 has 13 amino acids. CDR3 in amino acids: CASSLERGEKLFF.

This rearrangement joins TRBV6-1 to TRBJ1-4; TCRdb reports TRBD1, a call that lacks DNA to check it against. This CDR3 comprises 14 residues. Germline CDR1 and CDR2: MNHNS and SASEGT. CDR3 in amino acids: CASSEGTGNEKLFF.

The chain employs TRBV12-3 or TRBV12-4 and TRBJ1-2. The CDR3 runs to 13 residues. CDR3: CASSLDGRYGYTF.

The chain couples TRBV12-3 or TRBV12-4 to TRBJ1-5; the D gene TCRdb calls, TRBD1, cannot be checked with no DNA. The CDR3 loop spans 14 amino acids. CDR3 residues: CASSRARSNQPQHF.

The chain combines TRBV20-1 with TRBJ1-3. CDR3 size: 15 residues. CDR1 is DFQATT and CDR2 is SNEGSKA in the germline V gene (reference sequence). This CDR3 reads CSAKNPPNSGNTIYF.

This chain uses TRBV5-1 with TRBJ1-2; TCRdb designates TRBD1, a call that cannot be tested without DNA. The CDR3 runs to 14 residues. The V gene's germline CDR1 is SGHRS and CDR2 YFSETQ. The CDR3 loop reads CASSSGTGVGGYTF.

V usage is TRBV30 and J usage is TRBJ2-3. Germline V gene data show CDR1 as GTSNPN and CDR2 as SVGIG (reference sequence). The CDR3 contains 12 residues. This CDR3 reads CAWSVARDTQYF.

This sequence joins TRBV29-1 and TRBJ2-5; TCRdb calls TRBD2, which cannot be checked without DNA. The germline gives CDR1 SQVTM, CDR2 ANQGSEA. The CDR3 is 17 residues long. CDR3 amino acids: CSVEEREGRLAGETQYF.

This chain connects TRBV6-5 to TRBJ2-1; as DNA is missing, the TRBD2 call by TCRdb cannot be tested. Looked up from germline, CDR1 is MNHEY and CDR2 is SVGAGI. The CDR3 runs 16 residues. The CDR3 loop is CASSYLGAGANNEQFF.

The V gene is TRBV12-3 or TRBV12-4, the J gene TRBJ1-4; absent DNA, TCRdb's TRBD1 call cannot be checked. The CDR3 covers 15 residues. CDR3 residues: CASSPHRATNEKLFF.

The V call is TRBV12-3 or TRBV12-4, the J call TRBJ2-3. The CDR3 is 13 amino acids. The CDR3: CASRLSSEDTQYF.

The chain employs TRBV20-1 and TRBJ2-3; TCRdb designates TRBD2, a call that cannot be tested without DNA. In germline, CDR1 is DFQATT, CDR2 SNEGSKA (reference sequence). The CDR3 runs 16 residues. This chain's CDR3 is CSARDWTSGGKDTQYF.

V and J are TRBV29-1 and TRBJ2-7; the TCRdb call, TRBD2, lacks DNA for checking. This CDR3 contains 13 residues. The germline gives CDR1 SQVTM, CDR2 ANQGSEA. The CDR3 here is CSVETSGTYEQYF.

This sequence joins TRBV20-1 and TRBJ2-5; TCRdb gives TRBD1 as the D gene, but with no DNA this cannot be confirmed. The CDR3 is 13 amino acids. Germline-derived CDR1 and CDR2 are DFQATT and SNEGSKA (reference sequence). The CDR3 spells CSARVTGTETQYF.